The text below deals with one T cell receptor (beta chain). This clonotype was observed at least ten times. Its antigen specificity is not known. One base away there is no much larger clone; base qualities are not given. The receptor library was made with 5' RACE. The sample was run on an Illumina HiSeq 2000. Template switching added a universal primer binding site, and the final cDNA carried a unique molecular identifier that allowed TCR cDNA molecules to be counted accurately. First-strand cDNA for TCR alpha and beta chains was synthesized from specific primers in the conserved constant-segment region. To control for contamination, every cDNA library was double barcoded, receiving both a SMART-Mk sample barcode and Illumina barcodes. Two successive PCR steps introduced TruSeq adapter sequences along with Illumina sample barcodes. TCR alpha and beta cDNA libraries were sequenced on the Illumina HiSeq platform with custom primers. As for how the authors treated the data: MiGEC was used to process raw reads and extract unique molecular identifiers, and MiXCR was used to find CDR3 positions. For each individual, recombination models were inferred using an EM algorithm with the repgenHMM and IGoR tools. Shared clonotype analysis was performed with the tcR package in R, normalizing sharing by the product of cloneset sizes. To study raw recombination free of thymic and clonal selection effects, out-of-frame nonproductive sequences were analyzed. Using fastp at Q25 and MiXCR, TCRdb reprocessed the public reads and kept productive beta chains. CDR3 protein sequences are deduplicated, and each keeps its most common genes and DNA. TCRdb's processing, not the authors', yielded these V and J calls. The sample contains about 240,000 distinct CDR3 sequences, roughly a tenth of them found a single time. The ten largest account for about 9% of the sample.

This sample was included in a study of identical twins (dated by TCRdb to the mid-2010s). Background for the entire study: The study deep-sequenced TCR alpha and beta repertoires from monozygotic twins, unrelated adults of various ages and cord blood to test whether fetal clonotypes persist. Replicate twin experiments were performed at different times using different library preparation protocols to rule out contamination.

What the authors observed across the whole study: Zero-insertion analyses could be partly confounded by invariant T cells such as MAIT and iNKT, although diverse VJ usage argued against such confounding for most clonotypes. Because the same donors could not be followed over many years, the conclusions depended on cross-sectional statistical analysis. Compared with coincidental sharing between unrelated individuals, out-of-frame TCR alpha sequences shared between twins showed an excess of sequences with low generation probability. In monozygotic twins, out-of-frame TCR alpha sharing was systematically underestimated by recombination models, although the models agreed with sharing between unrelated individuals. A weaker excess of twin sharing was found in beta out-of-frame sequences because the signal-to-noise ratio was lowered by fewer shared sequences. Abundant cord blood beta clonotypes had fewer insertions, young adult naive repertoires showed a similar but weaker trend, and memory repertoires showed no such trend.

Every donor in the study was a healthy Caucasian. Miltenyi CD45RO+ enrichment and human naive T-cell isolation kits were used to isolate memory (CD45RO+) and naive T cells from PBMC. The receptor was derived from a man between 45 and 60 years old in good health. The specimen sequenced was memory T cells sorted from blood. The cell subset or site label for this specimen denotes: CD45RO+ enriched T cells.

The CDR3 region reads CSASTGTGVLGNQPQHF. The DNA sequence follows: TGCAGTGCTAGTACCGGGACAGGGGTCCTCGGCAATCAGCCCCAGCATTTT. The V and J segments used are TRBV20-1 and TRBJ1-5, with TRBD1 identical over 10 junction bases. The germline V gene (reference sequence) gives CDR1 as DFQATT and CDR2 as SNEGSKA. The junction shows trimming of 3 bases on V and 2 bases on J, and the gene matches do not reach 10 bases of it. The CDR3 has 17 amino acids, counting the end cysteine and phenylalanine. Only the CDR3 DNA is retained, 51 bases long and in frame from the first base.